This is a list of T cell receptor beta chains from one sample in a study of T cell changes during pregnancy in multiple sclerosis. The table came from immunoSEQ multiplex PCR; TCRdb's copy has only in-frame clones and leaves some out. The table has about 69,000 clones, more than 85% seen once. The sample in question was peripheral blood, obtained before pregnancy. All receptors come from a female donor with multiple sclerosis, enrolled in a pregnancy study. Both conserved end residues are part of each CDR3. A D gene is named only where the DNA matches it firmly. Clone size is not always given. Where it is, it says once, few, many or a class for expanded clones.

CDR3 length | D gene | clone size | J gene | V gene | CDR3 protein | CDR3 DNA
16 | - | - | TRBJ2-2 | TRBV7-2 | CASSFSGEVGTGELFF | TGTGCCAGCAGCTTTTCGGGGGAAGTTGGCACCGGGGAGCTGTTTTTT
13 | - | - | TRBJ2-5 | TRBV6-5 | CASSYQGQETQYF | TGTGCCAGCAGTTATCAGGGGCAAGAGACCCAGTACTTC
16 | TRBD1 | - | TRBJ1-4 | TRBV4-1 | CASSQVPGQGDEKLFF | TGCGCCAGCAGCCAGGTACCGGGACAGGGGGATGAAAAACTGTTTTTT
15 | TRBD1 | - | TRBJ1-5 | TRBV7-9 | CASSFSGGSDQPQHF | TGTGCCAGCAGCTTCTCAGGGGGCTCGGATCAGCCCCAGCATTTT
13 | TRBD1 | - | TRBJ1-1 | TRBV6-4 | CASRRTGDTEAFF | TGTGCCAGCAGGAGGACAGGGGACACTGAAGCTTTCTTT
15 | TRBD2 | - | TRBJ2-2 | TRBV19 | CASSGMVGRAGELFF | TGTGCCAGTAGTGGCATGGTCGGGAGGGCCGGGGAGCTGTTTTTT
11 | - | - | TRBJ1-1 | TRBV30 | CAWARYTEAFF | TGTGCCTGGGCTAGGTACACTGAAGCTTTCTTT
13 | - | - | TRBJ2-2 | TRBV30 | CAWHHSNTGELFF | TGTGCCTGGCATCACAGTAACACCGGGGAGCTGTTTTTT
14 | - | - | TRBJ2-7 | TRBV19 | CASSSRDTRYEQYF | TGTGCCAGTAGTTCCCGGGACACCCGCTACGAGCAGTACTTC
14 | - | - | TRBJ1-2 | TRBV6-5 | CASSEQGGRGGYTF | TGTGCCAGCAGTGAACAGGGAGGGCGGGGTGGCTACACCTTC
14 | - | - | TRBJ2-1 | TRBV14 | CASSQKQGWDEQFF | TGTGCCAGCAGCCAAAAACAGGGATGGGATGAGCAGTTCTTC
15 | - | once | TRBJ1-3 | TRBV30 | CAWSDVGQSSNTIYF | TGTGCCTGGAGTGATGTGGGCCAGTCGTCGAACACCATATATTTT
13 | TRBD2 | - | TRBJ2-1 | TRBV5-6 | CASSPRGGDEQFF | TGTGCCAGCAGCCCGCGGGGGGGCGATGAGCAGTTCTTC
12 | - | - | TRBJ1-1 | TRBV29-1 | CSVGWSAAEAFF | TGCAGCGTTGGGTGGTCTGCGGCTGAAGCTTTCTTT
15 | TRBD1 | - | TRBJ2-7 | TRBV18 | CASSHTGGISYEQYF | TGTGCCAGCTCTCACACAGGGGGCATCTCCTACGAGCAGTACTTC
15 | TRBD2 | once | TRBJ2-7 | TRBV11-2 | CASSLGLAGVDEQYF | TGTGCCAGCAGCTTGGGACTAGCGGGAGTTGACGAGCAGTACTTC
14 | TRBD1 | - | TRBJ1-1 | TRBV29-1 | CSAYGTGPHTEAFF | TGCAGCGCTTACGGGACAGGACCACACACTGAAGCTTTCTTT
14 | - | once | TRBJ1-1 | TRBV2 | CASRRPGMNTEAFF | TGTGCCAGCAGGCGTCCGGGGATGAACACTGAAGCTTTCTTT
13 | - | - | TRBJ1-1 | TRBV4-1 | CASSQDPAGEAFF | TGCGCCAGCAGCCAAGATCCGGCGGGAGAAGCTTTCTTT
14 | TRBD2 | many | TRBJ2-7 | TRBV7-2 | CASSPMAGAYEQYF | TGTGCCAGCAGCCCTATGGCGGGGGCCTACGAGCAGTACTTC
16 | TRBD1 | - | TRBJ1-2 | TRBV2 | CASSDATDRSNYGYTF | TGTGCCAGCAGTGACGCTACGGACAGGAGTAACTATGGCTACACCTTC
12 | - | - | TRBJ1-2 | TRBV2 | CASSERGGGYTF | TGTGCCAGCAGTGAAAGGGGAGGTGGCTACACCTTC
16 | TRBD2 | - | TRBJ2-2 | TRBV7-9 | CASSQRLSGGTGELFF | TGTGCCAGCAGCCAGCGCTTAAGCGGGGGCACCGGGGAGCTGTTTTTT
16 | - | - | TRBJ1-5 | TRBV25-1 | CASSATEGSLNQPQHF | TGTGCCAGCAGTGCTACAGAGGGCTCCCTCAATCAGCCCCAGCATTTT
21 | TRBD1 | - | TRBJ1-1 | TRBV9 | CASSERTGTEKTSPRDTEAFF | TGTGCCAGCAGCGAGCGGACCGGGACAGAGAAAACGTCACCCAGGGACACTGAAGCTTTCTTT
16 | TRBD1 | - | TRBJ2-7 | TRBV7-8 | CASSLTQGQGDYEQYF | TGTGCCAGCAGCTTAACCCAGGGACAGGGGGACTACGAGCAGTACTTC
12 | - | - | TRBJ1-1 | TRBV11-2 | CASSRLRDWAFF | TGTGCCAGCAGCCGATTACGAGATTGGGCTTTCTTT
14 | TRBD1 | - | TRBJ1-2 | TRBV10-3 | CAITPGQGAWGYTF | TGTGCCATCACCCCGGGACAGGGGGCGTGGGGCTACACCTTC
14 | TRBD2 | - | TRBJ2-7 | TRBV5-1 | CASSLAREVGEQYF | TGCGCCAGCAGCTTGGCCCGGGAGGTAGGCGAGCAGTACTTC
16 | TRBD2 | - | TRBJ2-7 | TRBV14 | CASSRIGGGSSYEQYF | TGTGCCAGCAGCCGGATCGGCGGGGGGTCCTCCTACGAGCAGTACTTC
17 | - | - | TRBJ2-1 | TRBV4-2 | CASSQDYGGSFYNEQFF | TGTGCCAGCAGCCAAGATTATGGGGGGTCCTTCTACAATGAGCAGTTCTTC
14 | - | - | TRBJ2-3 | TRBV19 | CASTSLQGTDTQYF | TGTGCCAGTACTTCCCTCCAGGGCACAGATACGCAGTATTTT
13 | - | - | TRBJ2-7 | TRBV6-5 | CASSYSRPGIQYF | TGTGCCAGCAGTTACTCCCGCCCCGGGATTCAGTACTTC
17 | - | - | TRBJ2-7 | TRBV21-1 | CASSKVDSGSGSYEQYF | TGTGCCAGCAGCAAAGTTGACAGTGGCTCGGGCTCCTACGAGCAGTACTTC
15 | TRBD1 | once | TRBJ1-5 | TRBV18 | CASSPQGTGSRPQHF | TGTGCCAGCTCACCTCAGGGGACAGGATCAAGGCCCCAGCATTTT
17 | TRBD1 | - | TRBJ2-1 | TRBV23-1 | CASTRTGGWYSYNEQFF | TGCGCCAGCACAAGGACAGGGGGCTGGTACTCCTACAATGAGCAGTTCTTC
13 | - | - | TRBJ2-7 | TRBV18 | CASSPTDSYEQYF | TGTGCCAGCTCACCAACGGACAGTTACGAGCAGTACTTC
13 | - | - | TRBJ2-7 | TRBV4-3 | CASSQGQAYEQYF | TGCGCCAGCAGCCAAGGACAGGCCTACGAGCAGTACTTC
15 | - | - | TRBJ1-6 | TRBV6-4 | CASSEGVGAYNPLHF | TGTGCCAGCAGTGAAGGAGTGGGGGCCTATAATCCCCTCCACTTT
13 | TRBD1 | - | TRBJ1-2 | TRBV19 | CASRRDRAYGYTF | TGTGCCAGCCGGCGGGACAGGGCCTATGGCTACACCTTC